These 29 T cell receptor beta chains originate from one sample sequenced in a study of blood T cell repertoires in COVID-19. Method: immunoSEQ multiplex PCR; TCRdb's copy keeps in-frame clones and lacks some. In the table there are 260,000 or so clones, approximately 90% of which are singletons. The sample comprised PBMCs or T cells enriched from blood (not recorded which). Receptor source: a woman aged 25 to 39 with acute COVID-19.

This clone was recorded once. V is TRBV7-6 and J is TRBJ1-5; 10 positions agree with TRBD1. Germline V gene data show CDR1 as SGHVS and CDR2 as FNYEAQ. The CDR3 consists of 14 residues. V was clipped by 5 bases and J by 7 bases; unmatched bases: 5. CDR3 in DNA: TGTGCCAGCAGCGCGACAGGGGGCAGCCAGCCCCAGCATTTT. Amino acid sequence: CASSATGGSQPQHF. The full variable domain, rest sourced from reference TRBV7-6 and TRBJ1-5, is GAGVSQSPRYKVTKRGQDVALRCDPISGHVSLYWYRQALGQGPEFLTYFNYEAQQDKSGLPNDRFSAERPEGSISTLTIQRTEQRDSAMYRCASSATGGSQPQHFGDGTRLSIL.

In this sample, this clone turned up once. CDR3 in DNA: TGTGCCAGCAGTGGAAGCCCCGGTGGACAGGGGACCTACGAGCAGTACTTC. This translates into CASSGSPGGQGTYEQYF. The chain employs TRBV6-1 and TRBJ2-7, with 9 bases matching TRBD1. The CDR3 spans 17 residues. Germline lookup yields CDR1 MNHNS and CDR2 SASEGT. V lost 4 bases, J lost 2 bases, and 12 bases stayed unmatched.

The chain has TRBV5-1 and TRBJ2-5, with 7 bases identical to TRBD2. CDR3 length equals 15 residues. Germline assignment: CDR1 SGHRS and CDR2 YFSETQ. With 0 bases clipped from V and 2 bases from J, the junction kept 4 bases outside the gene matches. DNA of the CDR3: TGCGCCAGCAGCTTGGCCCAGGGAGGGCAAGAGACCCAGTACTTC. This translates into CASSLAQGGQETQYF.

DNA for the CDR3: TGTGCCAGCTACGGAATACGGGTTACGCAGTATTTT. This encodes CASYGIRVTQYF. The chain carries TRBV2 and TRBJ2-3, with D unresolved. Looked up from germline, CDR1 is SNHLY and CDR2 is FYNNEI. Trimming pared 8 bases from V and 8 bases from J, leaving 14 bases between. The CDR3 spans 12 residues.

The V call is TRBV19, the J call TRBJ2-2; 7 bases fit TRBD2. CDR1 is LNHDA, CDR2 SQIVND, per germline (reference sequence). The V and J ends lost 1 base and 8 bases, in that order; junction bases with no gene match: 1. CDR3 length: 13 residues. The CDR3 here is CASSIGGGGELFF. CDR3 nucleotide sequence: TGTGCCAGTAGTATAGGCGGGGGAGGGGAGCTGTTTTTT.

The V call is TRBV19, the J call TRBJ1-1; no firm D call. Per the germline V gene, CDR1 is LNHDA and CDR2 is SQIVND (reference sequence). Trimming took off 4 bases at V and 4 bases at J, with 16 bases between the two ends. There are 15 residues in the CDR3. CDR3 amino acids: CASSTPEGVGTEAFF. The CDR3 region has the DNA TGTGCCAGTAGTACCCCGGAGGGTGTGGGCACTGAAGCTTTCTTT.

The V call is TRBV5-1, the J call TRBJ1-1; 8 bases line up with TRBD1. The junction had 7 bases not matched to a gene; V was cut back by 2 bases and J by 1 base. CDR1 SGHRS and CDR2 YFSETQ come from the germline V gene. This CDR3 contains 16 residues. This CDR3 reads CASSFGQTGANTEAFF. CDR3 coding DNA: TGCGCCAGCAGCTTTGGCCAGACAGGGGCGAACACTGAAGCTTTCTTT. Complete variable domain (other parts from reference TRBV5-1 and TRBJ1-1): KAGVTQTPRYLIKTRGQQVTLSCSPISGHRSVSWYQQTPGQGLQFLFEYFSETQRNKGNFPGRFSGRQFSNSRSEMNVSTLELGDSALYLCASSFGQTGANTEAFFGQGTRLTVV.

The chain joins TRBV5-5 to TRBJ2-7, with 7 bases that match TRBD2. CDR1 SGHKS and CDR2 YYEKEE come from the germline V gene (reference sequence). The junction had 13 bases not matched to a gene; V was cut back by 4 bases and J by 3 bases. CDR3 length: 16 residues. The CDR3 here is CASSLLGGNDFYEQYF. The CDR3 coding sequence is TGTGCCAGCAGCCTTTTGGGGGGGAACGATTTCTACGAGCAGTACTTC.

The V call is TRBV25-1, the J call TRBJ1-1; possibly TRBD1 for D (6 bases). Trimming shortened V by 1 base and J by 1 base, and 10 bases separated the two germline ends. CDR1 MGHDK and CDR2 SYGVNS come from the germline V gene. The CDR3 contains 15 residues. In DNA form, the CDR3 reads TGTGCCAGCAGTGAATTGGGGGCGGAGAACACTGAAGCTTTCTTT. Translated, it gives CASSELGAENTEAFF.

This chain links TRBV27 with TRBJ2-1; perhaps TRBD2 as D (7 bases). This CDR3 spans 17 amino acids. With 8 bases removed from V and 8 bases from J, the gap between germline ends came to 28 bases. Germline CDR1 and CDR2: MNHEY and SMNVEV (reference sequence). CDR3 amino acids: CASYNPGGGQGSDEQFF. The CDR3, as DNA: TGTGCCAGCTATAACCCTGGGGGGGGGCAGGGAAGCGATGAGCAGTTCTTC.

The rearrangement uses TRBV19 and TRBJ1-6; TRBD1 matches 7 bases. The length of the CDR3 is 15 residues. Germline values: CDR1 LNHDA, CDR2 SQIVND (reference sequence). V lost 4 bases, J lost 7 bases, and 7 bases stayed unmatched. CDR3 sequence (DNA): TGTGCCAGTAGTAACCAAGGGGGCCGGAATTCACCCCTCCACTTT. This encodes CASSNQGGRNSPLHF. The whole variable domain, remainder taken from reference TRBV19 and TRBJ1-6, is DGGITQSPKYLFRKEGQNVTLSCEQNLNHDAMYWYRQDPGQGLRLIYYSQIVNDFQKGDIAEGYSVSREKKESFPLTVTSAQKNPTAFYLCASSNQGGRNSPLHFGNGTRLTVT.

This rearrangement joins TRBV7-9 to TRBJ1-1; 7 nucleotides align to TRBD1. After removal of 5 bases from V and 1 base from J, the junction contained 19 bases not matched to a gene. CDR3 length: 19 amino acids. The germline gives CDR1 SEHNR, CDR2 FQNEAQ (reference sequence). The CDR3 region is CASSQIARPGGKANTEAFF. Here the CDR3 DNA reads TGTGCCAGCAGCCAGATAGCCCGACCAGGGGGAAAGGCGAACACTGAAGCTTTCTTT.

This clone has just one count. This rearrangement joins TRBV10-1 to TRBJ2-7; 9 positions agree with TRBD1. Germline V gives CDR1 WNHNN, CDR2 SYGVQD (reference sequence). Losses at the gene ends were 3 bases for V and 5 bases for J; bases not matched to a gene: 11. The CDR3 extends over 16 amino acids. This CDR3 reads CASSDLTGTGSHEQYF. CDR3 bases: TGCGCCAGCAGTGACTTGACCGGGACAGGGAGCCACGAGCAGTACTTC.

This CDR3 reads CASRGLKDGTEAFF. CDR3 nucleotides: TGTGCCAGCAGGGGGCTAAAGGACGGCACTGAAGCTTTCTTT. This chain uses TRBV2 with TRBJ1-1, with a weak D call TRBD1 (5 bases). V dropped 6 bases and J dropped 4 bases, with 15 bases sitting between them. The CDR3 runs to 14 residues. Germline CDR1 SNHLY, CDR2 FYNNEI. The full variable domain, its missing parts supplied by reference TRBV2 and TRBJ1-1, is EPEVTQTPSHQVTQMGQEVILRCVPISNHLYFYWYRQILGQKVEFLVSFYNNEISEKSEIFDDQFSVERPDGSNFTLKIRSTKLEDSAMYFCASRGLKDGTEAFFGQGTRLTVV.

This rearrangement joins TRBV27 to TRBJ2-1, with TRBD2 as a possible D gene (5 bases). CDR3 length equals 17 residues. Trimming shortened V by 5 bases and J by 7 bases, and 24 bases separated the two germline ends. CDR1 and CDR2 from the germline V gene are MNHEY and SMNVEV (reference sequence). The CDR3 protein is CASSQTPWRFAANEQFF. The DNA for the CDR3 is TGTGCCAGCAGTCAAACCCCTTGGAGGTTTGCCGCTAATGAGCAGTTCTTC.

V gene TRBV19 combines with J gene TRBJ1-2, with 7 bases lining up with TRBD1. Trimming at V came to 2 bases and at J to 5 bases, leaving 8 bases not matched to a gene. The CDR3 has 15 amino acids. Germline V gene sequence: CDR1 LNHDA, CDR2 SQIVND (reference sequence). The CDR3 nucleotides read TGTGCCAGTAGTATACTGGGACAGAGGACTTATGGCTACACCTTC. Translated: CASSILGQRTYGYTF.

This clone appeared once. The chain recombines TRBV4-1 with TRBJ1-2; D remains ambiguous. The CDR3 covers 14 residues. Per germline, CDR1 MGHRA and CDR2 YSYEKL. The V end was cut by 2 bases, the J end by 1 base, with 8 bases between. The CDR3 here is CASSQPWSNYGYTF. The CDR3, as DNA: TGCGCCAGCAGCCAACCATGGAGTAACTATGGCTACACCTTC.

The genes are TRBV6-5 and TRBJ1-2; 9 bases map to TRBD1. The CDR3 runs 14 residues. The ends lost 6 bases at V and 4 bases at J; junction bases unmatched: 6. Looked up from germline, CDR1 is MNHEY and CDR2 is SVGAGI. The CDR3 DNA is TGTGCCAGCAGCCGGGGACAGGGAATCTATGGCTACACCTTC. This translates into CASSRGQGIYGYTF.

This rearrangement joins TRBV11-2 to TRBJ1-1; D remains unclear. This CDR3 region has 14 residues. Trimming removed 0 bases at V and 4 bases at J, with 9 bases between. Germline CDR1 SGHAT, CDR2 FQNNGV. CDR3: CASSLDAKTTEAFF. The CDR3 coding sequence is TGTGCCAGCAGCTTAGATGCGAAAACCACTGAAGCTTTCTTT.

The chain joins TRBV7-9 to TRBJ1-4; 7 nucleotides align to TRBD1. Germline loops: CDR1 SEHNR, CDR2 FQNEAQ (reference sequence). The CDR3 sequence is 12 residues long. The V gene end was trimmed by 9 bases and the J gene end by 3 bases; junction bases not matched to a gene: 1. CDR3 DNA: TGTGCCAGTGGACAGGCTAATGAAAAACTGTTTTTT. Protein: CASGQANEKLFF.

The chain combines TRBV2 with TRBJ1-2; 7 positions match TRBD1. The V and J ends lost 8 bases and 4 bases, in that order; junction bases with no gene match: 7. Germline V CDR1 and CDR2: SNHLY, FYNNEI. The CDR3 spans 13 residues. CDR3 sequence (DNA): TGTGCCAGCCTGGCCAGGGGGATCTATGGCTACACCTTC. The encoded protein is CASLARGIYGYTF.

This chain uses TRBV19 with TRBJ1-5; weak D call: TRBD1 (6 bases). Germline V gene lookup returns CDR1 LNHDA and CDR2 SQIVND (reference sequence). Trimming took 2 bases from V and 5 from J, leaving 16 bases between them. The CDR3 length is 16 residues. The CDR3 sequence is CASSIPGEHSDQPQHF. CDR3 nucleotide sequence: TGTGCCAGTAGTATACCAGGGGAGCACAGCGATCAGCCCCAGCATTTT. Looking up the rest from reference TRBV19 and TRBJ1-5 gives the full variable domain: DGGITQSPKYLFRKEGQNVTLSCEQNLNHDAMYWYRQDPGQGLRLIYYSQIVNDFQKGDIAEGYSVSREKKESFPLTVTSAQKNPTAFYLCASSIPGEHSDQPQHFGDGTRLSIL.

The chain recombines TRBV10-1 with TRBJ2-5, with D tentatively TRBD1 (8 bases). Trimming shortened V by 7 bases and J by 2 bases, and 14 bases separated the two germline ends. Germline lookup yields CDR1 WNHNN and CDR2 SYGVQD (reference sequence). The CDR3 runs to 14 residues. The CDR3 spells CASKHRGGQETQYF. For the CDR3, the DNA is TGCGCCAGCAAACACAGGGGGGGTCAAGAGACCCAGTACTTC.

This clone was detected only once. The J gene is TRBJ1-1, the V gene TRBV2; D may be TRBD1 (6 bases). The V gene lost 5 bases and the J gene lost 12 bases, with 19 bases spanning the gap. The CDR3 is made up of 13 amino acids. The germline V gene has CDR1 SNHLY and CDR2 FYNNEI. The CDR3 loop reads CASSSWEKGETFF. DNA of the CDR3: TGTGCCAGCAGTTCCTGGGAGAAGGGGGAGACTTTCTTT.

This clone was seen at least ten times. The CDR3 DNA sequence: TGCAGCGTTGAATACCCCACAGGGAGCTCCTACAATGAGCAGTTCTTC. Its translation: CSVEYPTGSSYNEQFF. J is TRBJ2-1 and V is TRBV29-1; tentative D call: TRBD1 (6 bases). Germline loops: CDR1 SQVTM, CDR2 ANQGSEA. Trimming left V 2 bases short and J 0 bases short, with 14 bases between. This CDR3 is built from 16 residues.

The gene calls are TRBV11-2 and TRBJ2-5; D perhaps matches TRBD2 (6 bases). The germline V and J ends were trimmed by 4 bases and 3 bases, with 12 bases remaining between them. CDR1 is SGHAT, CDR2 FQNNGV, per germline. The CDR3 is 14 residues long. The CDR3 sequence is CASSSYRTKETQYF. Here the CDR3 DNA reads TGTGCCAGCAGCTCCTACAGGACTAAAGAGACCCAGTACTTC.

The chain has TRBV27 and TRBJ1-2; D possibly corresponds to TRBD1 (5 bases). The CDR3 spans 16 residues. Trimming pared 1 base from V and 5 bases from J, leaving 17 bases between. Germline CDR1 and CDR2: MNHEY and SMNVEV (reference sequence). The CDR3 region is CASSLFFRGLRYGYTF. The CDR3 nucleotides read TGTGCCAGCAGTTTATTCTTTCGGGGGTTAAGATATGGCTACACCTTC.

As DNA, the CDR3 is TGCGCCAGCAGCCAAGTAATAGCTACGACCGGGGAGCTGTTTTTT. This encodes CASSQVIATTGELFF. V gene TRBV4-3 combines with J gene TRBJ2-2; D unclear. This CDR3 is 15 amino acids long. The V end was cut by 1 base, the J end by 5 bases, with 11 bases between. Germline CDR1 and CDR2: LGHNA and YSLEER.

J is TRBJ2-3 and V is TRBV30; the match to TRBD1 covers 10 bases. Germline lookup yields CDR1 GTSNPN and CDR2 SVGIG (reference sequence). Trimming removed 0 bases from V and 6 bases from J; junction bases left unmatched: 9. This CDR3 spans 16 amino acids. The CDR3 sequence: CAWSVLGQGSGDTQYF. In DNA, the CDR3 is TGTGCCTGGAGTGTATTGGGACAGGGGTCCGGGGATACGCAGTATTTT.